This is a list of T cell receptor beta chains from one sample in a study of response to subunit inactivated influenza vaccine. One entry per CDR3 protein, called by TCRdb with MiXCR from the RT-PCR reads. Of more than 700,000 distinct CDR3 sequences in the sample, approximately 22% were seen once. The specimen comprised PBMCs from blood, sampled less than 6 days after vaccination. The receptors were sampled from a man aged 45-65 years who received an inactivated influenza vaccine. Each CDR3 is given with its conserved first and last residue. Each record gives: clone size, V gene, D gene, J gene, CDR3 protein, CDR3 DNA. The D gene is left open where the match is weak. Clone size is shown for a subset of rows, as once, few, many or a class of expanded clone.

few	TRBV6-5	TRBD1	TRBJ1-1	CASSYGGRGAFF	TGTGCCAGCAGTTACGGGGGCAGGGGGGCTTTCTTT
few	TRBV5-1	-	TRBJ2-3	CASSLGSTVTDTQYF	TGCGCCAGCAGCTTGGGTTCAACAGTCACAGATACGCAGTATTTT
few	TRBV4-2	TRBD2	TRBJ2-5	CASSRLLAGETQYF	TGTGCCAGCAGCCGCTTGCTAGCGGGAGAGACCCAGTACTTC
few	TRBV3-1	-	TRBJ2-1	CASSQDRDAGPYSSYNEQFF	TGTGCCAGCAGCCAAGACCGGGACGCAGGACCTTACAGCTCCTACAATGAGCAGTTCTTC
-	TRBV4-3	TRBD1	TRBJ2-1	CASSQEDRGWSYNEQFF	TGCGCCAGCAGCCAGGAAGACAGGGGTTGGTCCTACAATGAGCAGTTCTTC
-	TRBV20-1	-	TRBJ2-3	CSARDAASTDTQYF	TGCAGTGCTAGAGACGCGGCTAGCACAGATACGCAGTATTTT
few	TRBV9	-	TRBJ1-2	CASSVDSGWYGYTF	TGTGCCAGCAGCGTAGACTCAGGGTGGTATGGCTACACCTTC
-	TRBV20-1	TRBD1	TRBJ2-5	CSARGTGGRETQYF	TGCAGTGCTAGGGGGACAGGGGGGCGAGAGACCCAGTACTTC
-	TRBV15	-	TRBJ1-3	CATSPQPTGSGNTIYF	TGTGCCACCAGCCCCCAACCGACAGGCTCTGGAAACACCATATATTTT
-	TRBV24-1	-	TRBJ2-5	CATSDMGRETQYF	TGTGCCACCAGTGATATGGGGAGGGAGACCCAGTACTTC
-	TRBV7-9	-	TRBJ1-2	CASSLISAGYGYGYTF	TGTGCCAGCAGCTTAATCTCGGCAGGGTATGGCTATGGCTACACCTTC
-	TRBV20-1	-	TRBJ1-1	CSARPGGGNTEAFF	TGCAGTGCTCGGCCCGGGGGCGGGAACACTGAAGCTTTCTTT
-	TRBV5-1	-	TRBJ2-2	CASRPQVANTGELFF	TGCGCCAGCAGACCCCAGGTCGCGAACACCGGGGAGCTGTTTTTT
few	TRBV4-2	-	TRBJ1-1	CASSQETSTTTEAFF	TGTGCCAGCAGCCAAGAAACCTCAACGACCACTGAAGCTTTCTTT
few	TRBV5-1	TRBD1	TRBJ2-1	CASSLDGKQGAKLEQFF	TGCGCCAGCAGCTTGGACGGAAAACAGGGGGCGAAGCTTGAGCAGTTCTTC
few	TRBV7-2	-	TRBJ2-7	CASSLGSYRGYEQYF	TGTGCCAGCAGCCTAGGAAGTTATAGGGGATACGAGCAGTACTTC
few	TRBV10-3	-	TRBJ2-3	CAISGTLAREVSTDTQYF	TGTGCCATCAGTGGGACACTGGCCAGGGAAGTGAGCACAGATACGCAGTATTTT
-	TRBV5-1	TRBD1	TRBJ2-1	CASSSYPGQGNNEQFF	TGCGCCAGCAGCTCTTATCCGGGACAGGGTAACAATGAGCAGTTCTTC
few	TRBV4-3	TRBD1	TRBJ2-2	CASSQDLRQGTGELFF	TGCGCCAGCAGCCAAGATCTAAGACAGGGAACCGGGGAGCTGTTTTTT
-	TRBV7-2	TRBD2	TRBJ2-7	CASSLREGHYEQYF	TGTGCCAGCAGCTTACGGGAGGGCCACTACGAGCAGTACTTC
few	TRBV6-5	-	TRBJ1-6	CASSSGGANNSPLHF	TGTGCCAGCAGTTCCGGCGGGGCTAATAATTCACCCCTCCACTTT
few	TRBV29-1	-	TRBJ2-3	CSVLVGSTDTQYF	TGCAGCGTCCTGGTTGGTAGCACAGATACGCAGTATTTT
few	TRBV29-1	-	TRBJ1-5	CSVELGGNQPQHF	TGCAGCGTTGAGTTAGGGGGGAATCAGCCCCAGCATTTT
once	TRBV7-8	TRBD2	TRBJ2-3	CASSYLAGGPSHTDTQYF	TGTGCCAGCAGTTACCTAGCGGGAGGGCCATCGCACACGGATACGCAGTATTTT
few	TRBV7-2	-	TRBJ2-7	CASSLVLATHEQYF	TGTGCCAGCAGCTTAGTCCTAGCTACCCACGAGCAGTACTTC
-	TRBV12-3/TRBV12-4	-	TRBJ2-7	CASRVDSTDYEQYF	TGTGCCAGCAGGGTCGACAGCACTGACTACGAGCAGTACTTC